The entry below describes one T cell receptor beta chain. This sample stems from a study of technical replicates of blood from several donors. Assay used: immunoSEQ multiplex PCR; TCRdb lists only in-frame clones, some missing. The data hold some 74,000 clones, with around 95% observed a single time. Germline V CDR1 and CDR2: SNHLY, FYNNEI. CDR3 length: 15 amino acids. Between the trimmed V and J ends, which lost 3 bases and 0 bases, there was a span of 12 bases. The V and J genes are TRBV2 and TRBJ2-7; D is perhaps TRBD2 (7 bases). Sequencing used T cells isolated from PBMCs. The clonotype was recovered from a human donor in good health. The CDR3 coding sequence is TGTGCCAGCAGTGACACAGGGAGGGACTCCTACGAGCAGTACTTC. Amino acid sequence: CASSDTGRDSYEQYF.